This T cell receptor beta chain emerged from a study of shared clonotypes between healthy human individuals (TCRdb year 2020). At the level of the whole study: The cohort included three men and a couple of women between 18 and 49 years of age. For each donor, three plates each were used for CD4 naive and CD4 memory, two plates were used for CD8 naive, and one plate was used for CD8 memory. Blood TCR repertoires of about 5 healthy adults were deeply sequenced to estimate repertoire size and the extent of clonotype sharing between individuals. Different laboratories and diverse techniques were used to prepare libraries and sequence TCR repertoires, to increase sequencing depth and limit assay-specific biases. Leukapheresis yielded between about 0.9 and 9.5 billion PBMCs per donor. General findings and caveats noted by the study authors: Because the study included a small number of donors, the genetic and exposure-history diversity represented was limited. Even with the large sequencing depth, rarefaction of the sorted-subset datasets indicated that sequencing was incomplete. Sampling was restricted to blood, and TCR repertoires in tissue are likely to differ from TCR repertoires in blood. Estimated clonotype richness was generally larger for naive than for memory subsets. Approximately 5% of naive CD4, roughly 3.6% of naive CD8, around 2.3% of memory CD4, and 0.4% of memory CD8 clonotypes were shared across several donors. Compared with non-shared clonotypes, clonotypes shared by all four sorted-subset donors had higher generation probabilities. Pairwise subsampling indicated that sequencing depth was expected to affect the degree of clonotype sharing among donors.

For the CD8 naive samples, CD45RO-negative cells were positively selected for CCR7, yielding a CD45RA+CCR7+ population from which TemRA cells were excluded. The donors were healthy, HIV-negative adults who had no recently reported acute infections or vaccinations. Every donor was a Caucasian adult living in Nashville, Tennessee, USA. After blood collection by leukapheresis, PBMCs were isolated using Ficoll-Histopaque density gradient centrifugation and then cryopreserved in the vapor phase of liquid nitrogen. Analytical flow cytometry was used to check the purity and quantity of every magnetically sorted T cell population. From each sorted fraction, genomic DNA was isolated and quantified by UV absorbance on a Nanodrop 2000c. This clone was observed a single time. Its antigen remains unidentified. Qualities for individual bases were not recorded, and no much larger clone is one base off. CDR1 and CDR2, looked up from the germline V gene, are SGHRS and YFSETQ. The CDR3 runs 16 amino acids, cysteine and phenylalanine included. Only CDR3 DNA remains: 48 bases, in frame from the first base. V ends up 4 bases short and J 6 bases short, with an unmatched junction base count of 8.

TCR CDR3 regions were amplified from genomic DNA by multiplex PCR using the deep immunoSEQ assay. For each cell subset, the extracted genomic DNA was distributed evenly across all wells of several immunoSEQ 96-well plates, and each plate served as one replicate. For sorted subsets, about 200 ng genomic DNA, equal to tens of thousands of T cell genomes, was loaded into each replicate PCR. Purified libraries were quantified with a Qubit 3.0 fluorometer, sized on a Bioanalyzer 2100, and re-quantified with the KAPA Library Quantification kit. A separate single-read 150-cycle Illumina NextSeq 550 flow cell was used to sequence each immunoSEQ 96-well plate. As for the original processing: Because the immunoSEQ output held only junctional sequences and lacked quality scores, the filtering could not match the filtering applied to full-length reads. To assign V/J genes and CDR3, sequences were annotated using PyIR, a Python wrapper for IgBLAST v1.9, with IMGT germline references. Reads with weak V/J assignments (E-value above 1e-6), missing CDR3, stop codons, out-of-frame junctions, or ambiguous translated residues were removed. V3J clonotypes were defined by identical inferred V gene, J gene, and CDR3 amino acid sequence. To compute the percentage overlap between repertoires, the number of shared unique clonotypes was divided by the size of the smaller repertoire. Three approaches were used to assess repertoire richness: RTK rarefaction, the Chao1 estimator, and Recon v2.1 estimates of unobserved clonotypes. Generation probabilities for all TCRbeta clonotypes obtained by the gDNA method from a handful of donors were computed using OLGA. In TCRdb, the immuneACCESS table is reduced to in-frame sequences with V and J assigned. These tables do not hold every clone; where another copy was compared, an unresolved V gene accounts for under half, and the others remain unexplained. The V and J calls and clone size were taken over from that table, and D and trimming were inferred from the DNA. Across this sample there are hundreds of thousands of clones, with 85% to 95% seen only once. Over 0.09% of the sample rests with the top ten.

The TCR originated in a woman aged 25 to 39 in good health. Sequenced material: naive CD8+ T cells sorted from blood. Explained via the paper, the cell subset or site label denotes: CD45RA+CCR7+. The chain is encoded by TRBV5-1 joined to TRBJ2-1, and 12 junction bases match TRBD2. Here the CDR3 is given as CASSGGLAGLVNEQFF. The nucleotide sequence is given as TGCGCCAGCAGCGGCGGACTAGCGGGGCTAGTCAATGAGCAGTTCTTC.